This TCR beta chain appears in the sequencing data of a study of response to subunit inactivated influenza vaccine. General study points: The study's authors posited that every seasonal influenza vaccination enlists few new T cells.

The CDR3 contains 14 residues. With 5 bases clipped from V and 5 bases from J, the junction kept 6 bases outside the gene matches. TCRdb recomputed calls from the RT-PCR reads with MiXCR, one row per CDR3 protein. The profile covers 500,000 to 600,000 distinct CDR3 sequences, with over 10% appearing a single time and under 15% taken by the ten largest. This clonotype was counted a few times. What it binds is not known. This chain connects TRBV12-3 or TRBV12-4 to TRBJ2-3; 8 bases fit TRBD2. This material consisted of PBMCs from blood, taken roughly 45 days after vaccination. This TCR was sampled from a man between 50 and 59 years old who received an inactivated influenza vaccine. Here the CDR3 reads CASSPGGRIDTQYF. The CDR3 DNA reads TGTGCCAGCAGTCCGGGGGGGCGTATAGATACGCAGTATTTT.